This TCR beta chain was found in a study of tumor-infiltrating lymphocytes in localized non-small cell lung cancer. Study as a whole: The cohort mixed smokers and never-smokers, several histologies, and some post-neoadjuvant-chemotherapy samples.

Produced via immunoSEQ multiplex PCR; TCRdb's table is partial and in-frame only. The table includes 3,500 to 4,000 clones, around 79% detected once. Sample: uninvolved lung tissue not adjacent to the tumor. The receptor was isolated from a human donor with non-small cell lung cancer.

The CDR3 DNA reads as TGTGCCAGCAGCCCAAGCGGGACACCCCTCTCTGGAAACACCATATATTTT. It codes for CASSPSGTPLSGNTIYF. This rearrangement joins TRBV7-9 to TRBJ1-3; tentative D call: TRBD1 (6 bases). Per the germline V gene, CDR1 is SEHNR and CDR2 is FQNEAQ (reference sequence). The CDR3 is 17 residues long. V gave up 5 bases and J gave up 0 bases, with 17 bases separating them.